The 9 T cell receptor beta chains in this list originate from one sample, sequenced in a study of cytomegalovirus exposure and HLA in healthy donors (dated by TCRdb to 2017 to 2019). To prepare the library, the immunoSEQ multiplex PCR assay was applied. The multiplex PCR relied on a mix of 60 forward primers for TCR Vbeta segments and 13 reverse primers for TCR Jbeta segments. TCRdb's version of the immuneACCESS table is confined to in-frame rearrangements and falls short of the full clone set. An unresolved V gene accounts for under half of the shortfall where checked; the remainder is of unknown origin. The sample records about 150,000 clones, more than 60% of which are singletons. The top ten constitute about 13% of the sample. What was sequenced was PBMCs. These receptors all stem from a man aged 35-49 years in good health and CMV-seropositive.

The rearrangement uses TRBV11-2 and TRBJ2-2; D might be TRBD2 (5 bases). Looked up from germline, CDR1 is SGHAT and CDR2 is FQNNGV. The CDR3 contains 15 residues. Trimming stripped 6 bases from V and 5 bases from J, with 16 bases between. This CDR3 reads CASSPLAGGTGELFF. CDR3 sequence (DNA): TGTGCCAGCAGTCCCCTGGCGGGTGGAACCGGGGAGCTGTTTTTT.

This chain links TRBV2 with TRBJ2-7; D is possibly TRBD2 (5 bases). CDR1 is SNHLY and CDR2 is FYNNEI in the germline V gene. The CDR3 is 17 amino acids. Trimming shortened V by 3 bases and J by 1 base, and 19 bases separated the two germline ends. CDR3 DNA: TGTGCCAGCAGTGACCCCGAAAGACCAAGAGGGTCCTACGAGCAGTACTTC. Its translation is CASSDPERPRGSYEQYF.

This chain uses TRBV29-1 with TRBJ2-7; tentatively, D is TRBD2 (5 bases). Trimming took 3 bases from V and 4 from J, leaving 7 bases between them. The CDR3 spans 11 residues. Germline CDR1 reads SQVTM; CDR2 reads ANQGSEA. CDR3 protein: CSVESGYEQYF. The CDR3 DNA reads TGCAGCGTTGAGTCGGGGTACGAGCAGTACTTC.

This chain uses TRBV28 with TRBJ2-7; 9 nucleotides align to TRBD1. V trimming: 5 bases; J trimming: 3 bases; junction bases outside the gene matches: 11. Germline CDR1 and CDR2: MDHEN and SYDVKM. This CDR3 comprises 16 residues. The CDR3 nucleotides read TGTGCCAGCAGTCCCCCGACAGGGGGGTCCCGCTACGAGCAGTACTTC. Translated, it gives CASSPPTGGSRYEQYF.

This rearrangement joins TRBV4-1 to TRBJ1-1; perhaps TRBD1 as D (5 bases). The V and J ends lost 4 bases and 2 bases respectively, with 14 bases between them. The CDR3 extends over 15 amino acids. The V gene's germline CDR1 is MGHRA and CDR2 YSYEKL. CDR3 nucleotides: TGCGCCAGCAGCCGCCCGATTGACAGCAACACTGAAGCTTTCTTT. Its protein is CASSRPIDSNTEAFF.

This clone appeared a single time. CDR3 sequence (DNA): TGTGCCATCAGGATGACTAGTGGGGACAATGAGCAGTTCTTC. Its protein is CAIRMTSGDNEQFF. The chain couples TRBV10-3 to TRBJ2-1; D may be TRBD2 (6 bases). Trimming stripped 6 bases from V and 5 bases from J, with 14 bases between. The CDR3 totals 14 residues. The germline CDR1 and CDR2 sequences are ENHRY and SYGVKD.

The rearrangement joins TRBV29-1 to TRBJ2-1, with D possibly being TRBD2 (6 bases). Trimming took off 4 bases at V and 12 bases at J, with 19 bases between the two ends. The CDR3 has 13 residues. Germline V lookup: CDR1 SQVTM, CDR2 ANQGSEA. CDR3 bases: TGCAGCGTTGGCGGGACCGGGGGTACTGGGCAGTTCTTC. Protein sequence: CSVGGTGGTGQFF.

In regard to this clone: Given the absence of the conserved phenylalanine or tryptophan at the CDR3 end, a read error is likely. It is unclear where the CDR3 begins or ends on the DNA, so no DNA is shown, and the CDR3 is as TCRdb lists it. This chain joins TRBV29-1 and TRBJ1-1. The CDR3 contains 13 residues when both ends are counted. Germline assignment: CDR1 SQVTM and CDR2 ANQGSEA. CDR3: CSVLGRADLAPSS.

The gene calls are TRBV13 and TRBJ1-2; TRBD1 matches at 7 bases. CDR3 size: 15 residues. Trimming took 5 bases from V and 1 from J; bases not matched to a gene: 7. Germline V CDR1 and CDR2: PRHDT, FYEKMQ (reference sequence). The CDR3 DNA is TGTGCCAGCAGCGCCGAGGGGACAGATAACTATGGCTACACCTTC. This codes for CASSAEGTDNYGYTF.